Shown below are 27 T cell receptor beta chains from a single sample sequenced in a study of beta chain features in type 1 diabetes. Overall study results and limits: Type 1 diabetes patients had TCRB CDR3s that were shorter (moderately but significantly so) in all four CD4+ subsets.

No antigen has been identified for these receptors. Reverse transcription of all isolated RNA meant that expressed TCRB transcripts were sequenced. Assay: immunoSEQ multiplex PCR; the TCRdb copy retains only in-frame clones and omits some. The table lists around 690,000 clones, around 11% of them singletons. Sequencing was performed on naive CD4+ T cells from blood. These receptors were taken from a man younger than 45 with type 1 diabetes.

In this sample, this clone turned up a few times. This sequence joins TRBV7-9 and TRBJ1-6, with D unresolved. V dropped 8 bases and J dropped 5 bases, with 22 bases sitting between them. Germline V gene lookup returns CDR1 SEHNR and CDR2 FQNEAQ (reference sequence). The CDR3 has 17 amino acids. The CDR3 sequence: CASSPGVRSPDNSPLHF. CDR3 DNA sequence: TGTGCCAGCTCCCCTGGCGTACGGTCCCCGGATAATTCACCCCTCCACTTT. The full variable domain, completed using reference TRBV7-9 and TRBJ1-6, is DTGVSQNPRHKITKRGQNVTFRCDPISEHNRLYWYRQTLGQGPEFLTYFQNEAQLEKSRLLSDRFSAERPKGSFSTLEIQRTEQGDSAMYLCASSPGVRSPDNSPLHFGNGTRLTVT.

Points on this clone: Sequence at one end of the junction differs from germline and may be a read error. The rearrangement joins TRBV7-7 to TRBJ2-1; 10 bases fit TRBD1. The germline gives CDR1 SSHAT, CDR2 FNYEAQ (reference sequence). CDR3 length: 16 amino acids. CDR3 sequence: CASSLAPGQGFNEQFF. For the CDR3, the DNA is TGTGCTAGCAGCTTAGCGCCGGGACAGGGGTTCAATGAGCAGTTCTTC.

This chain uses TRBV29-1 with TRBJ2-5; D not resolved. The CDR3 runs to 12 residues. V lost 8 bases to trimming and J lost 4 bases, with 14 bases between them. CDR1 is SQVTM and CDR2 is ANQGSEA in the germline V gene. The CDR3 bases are TGCAGCCCAGTCGGCCCAGGAGAGACCCAGTACTTC. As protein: CSPVGPGETQYF.

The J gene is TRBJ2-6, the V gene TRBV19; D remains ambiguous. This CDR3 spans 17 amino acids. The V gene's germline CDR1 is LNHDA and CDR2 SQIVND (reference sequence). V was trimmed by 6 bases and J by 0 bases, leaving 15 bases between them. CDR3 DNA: TGTGCCAGTAGCATTCCTCAGGCGCTCTCTGGGGCCAACGTCCTGACTTTC. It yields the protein CASSIPQALSGANVLTF.

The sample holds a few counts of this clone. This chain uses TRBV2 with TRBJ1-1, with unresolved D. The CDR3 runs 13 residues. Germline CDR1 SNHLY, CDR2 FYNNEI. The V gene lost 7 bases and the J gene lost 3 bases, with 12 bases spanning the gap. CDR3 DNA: TGTGCCAGCAATCCCTTGGGTTACACTGAAGCTTTCTTT. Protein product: CASNPLGYTEAFF.

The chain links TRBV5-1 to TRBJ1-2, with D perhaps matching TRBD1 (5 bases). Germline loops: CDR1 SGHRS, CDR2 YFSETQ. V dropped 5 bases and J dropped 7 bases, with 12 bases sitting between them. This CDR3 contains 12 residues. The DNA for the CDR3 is TGCGCCAGCAGAGCTGAGGGGCTTGGCTACACCTTC. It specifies CASRAEGLGYTF.

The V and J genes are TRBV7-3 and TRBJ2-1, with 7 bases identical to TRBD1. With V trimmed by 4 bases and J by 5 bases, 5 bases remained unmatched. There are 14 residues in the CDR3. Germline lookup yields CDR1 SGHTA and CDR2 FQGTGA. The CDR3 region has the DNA TGTGCCAGCAGCTCTCGGGACAGCCACAATGAGCAGTTCTTC. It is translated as CASSSRDSHNEQFF.

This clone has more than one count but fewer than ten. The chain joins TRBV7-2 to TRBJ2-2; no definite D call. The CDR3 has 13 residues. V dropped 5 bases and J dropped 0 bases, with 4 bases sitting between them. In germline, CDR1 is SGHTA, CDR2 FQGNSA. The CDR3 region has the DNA TGTGCCAGCAGCGCCGCGAACACCGGGGAGCTGTTTTTT. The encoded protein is CASSAANTGELFF.

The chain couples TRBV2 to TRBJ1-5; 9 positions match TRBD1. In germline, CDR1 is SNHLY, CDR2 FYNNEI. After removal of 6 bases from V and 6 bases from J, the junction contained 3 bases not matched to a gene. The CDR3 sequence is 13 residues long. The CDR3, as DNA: TGTGCCAGCAGGGACAGGGGAGGTCAGCCCCAGCATTTT. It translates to CASRDRGGQPQHF.

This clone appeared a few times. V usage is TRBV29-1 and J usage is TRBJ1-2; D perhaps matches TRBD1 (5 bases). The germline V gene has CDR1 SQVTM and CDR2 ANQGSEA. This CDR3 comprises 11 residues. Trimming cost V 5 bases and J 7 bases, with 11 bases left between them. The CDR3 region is CSVRDFSGYTF. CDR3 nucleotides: TGCAGCGTTAGGGACTTTAGTGGCTACACCTTC.

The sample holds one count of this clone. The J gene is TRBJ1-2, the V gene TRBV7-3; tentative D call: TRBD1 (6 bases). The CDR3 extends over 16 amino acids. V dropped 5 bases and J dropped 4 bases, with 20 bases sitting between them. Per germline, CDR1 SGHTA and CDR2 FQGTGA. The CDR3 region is CASSPTRTADSYGYTF. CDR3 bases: TGTGCCAGCAGCCCCACGCGGACAGCGGATAGCTATGGCTACACCTTC. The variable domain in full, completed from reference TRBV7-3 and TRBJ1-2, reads GAGVSQTPSNKVTEKGKYVELRCDPISGHTALYWYRQSLGQGPEFLIYFQGTGAADDSGLPNDRFFAVRPEGSVSTLKIQRTERGDSAVYLCASSPTRTADSYGYTFGSGTRLTVV.

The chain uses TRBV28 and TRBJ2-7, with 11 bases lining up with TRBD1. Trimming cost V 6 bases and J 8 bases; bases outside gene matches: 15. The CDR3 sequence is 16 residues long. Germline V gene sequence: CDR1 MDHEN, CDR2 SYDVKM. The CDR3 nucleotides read TGTGCCAGCAGCCCCACGAGACCGGACAGGGGGCACAAGCAGTACTTC. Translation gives CASSPTRPDRGHKQYF.

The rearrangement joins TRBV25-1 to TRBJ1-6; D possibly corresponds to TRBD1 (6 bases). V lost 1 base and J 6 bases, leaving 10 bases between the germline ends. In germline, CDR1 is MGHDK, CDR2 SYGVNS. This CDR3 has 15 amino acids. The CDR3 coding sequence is TGTGCCAGCAGTGAATTTGAGGACAGTAATTCACCCCTCCACTTT. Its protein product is CASSEFEDSNSPLHF.

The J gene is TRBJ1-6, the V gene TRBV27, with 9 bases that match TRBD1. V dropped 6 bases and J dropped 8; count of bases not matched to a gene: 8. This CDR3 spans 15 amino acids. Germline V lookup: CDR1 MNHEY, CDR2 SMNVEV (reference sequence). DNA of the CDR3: TGTGCCAGCAGCTCCAGGACAGGGGCAGATTCACCCCTCCACTTT. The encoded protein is CASSSRTGADSPLHF.

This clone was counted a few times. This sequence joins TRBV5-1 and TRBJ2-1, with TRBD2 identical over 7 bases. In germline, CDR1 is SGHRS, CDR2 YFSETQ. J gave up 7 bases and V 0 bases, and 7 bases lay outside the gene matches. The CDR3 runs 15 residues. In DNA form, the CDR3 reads TGCGCCAGCAGCTTGGCCTCTAGCGGAGGGAATGAGCAGTTCTTC. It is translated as CASSLASSGGNEQFF.

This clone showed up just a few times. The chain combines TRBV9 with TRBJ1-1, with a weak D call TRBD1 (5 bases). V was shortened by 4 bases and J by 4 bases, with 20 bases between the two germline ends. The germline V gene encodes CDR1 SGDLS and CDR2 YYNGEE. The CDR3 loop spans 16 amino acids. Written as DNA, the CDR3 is TGTGCCAGCAGCCCTCAGCAGGGTGGGTTTGGCACTGAAGCTTTCTTT. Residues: CASSPQQGGFGTEAFF.

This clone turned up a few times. CDR3 coding DNA: TGTGCCAGCACACTAGCGGGGGCCTACGAGCAGTACTTC. This gives the protein CASTLAGAYEQYF. V usage is TRBV2 and J usage is TRBJ2-7, with 11 bases fitting TRBD2. CDR1 and CDR2 from the germline V gene are SNHLY and FYNNEI. Trimming at V came to 7 bases and at J to 2 bases, leaving 1 base not matched to a gene. There are 13 residues in the CDR3. The full variable domain, its missing parts supplied by reference TRBV2 and TRBJ2-7, is EPEVTQTPSHQVTQMGQEVILRCVPISNHLYFYWYRQILGQKVEFLVSFYNNEISEKSEIFDDQFSVERPDGSNFTLKIRSTKLEDSAMYFCASTLAGAYEQYFGPGTRLTVT.

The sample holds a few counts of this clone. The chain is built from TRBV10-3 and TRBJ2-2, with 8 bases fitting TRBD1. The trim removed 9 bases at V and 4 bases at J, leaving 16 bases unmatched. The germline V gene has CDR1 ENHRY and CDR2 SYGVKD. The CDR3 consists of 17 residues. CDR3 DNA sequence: TGTGCCATTAACGGAGGAGCCGACAGGGGCGGCACCGGGGAGCTGTTTTTT. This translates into CAINGGADRGGTGELFF.

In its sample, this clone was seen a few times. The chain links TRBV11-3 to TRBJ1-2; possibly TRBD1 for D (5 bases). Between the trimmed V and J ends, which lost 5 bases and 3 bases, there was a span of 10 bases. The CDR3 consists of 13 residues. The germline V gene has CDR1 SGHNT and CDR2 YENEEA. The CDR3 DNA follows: TGTGCCAGCAGCGGCACGACAGACTATGGCTACACCTTC. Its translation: CASSGTTDYGYTF.

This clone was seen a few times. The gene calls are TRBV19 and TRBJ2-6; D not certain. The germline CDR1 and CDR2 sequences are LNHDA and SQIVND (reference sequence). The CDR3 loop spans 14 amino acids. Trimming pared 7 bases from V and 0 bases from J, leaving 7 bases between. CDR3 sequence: CASTTYSGANVLTF. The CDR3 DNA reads TGTGCCAGTACTACGTACTCTGGGGCCAACGTCCTGACTTTC.

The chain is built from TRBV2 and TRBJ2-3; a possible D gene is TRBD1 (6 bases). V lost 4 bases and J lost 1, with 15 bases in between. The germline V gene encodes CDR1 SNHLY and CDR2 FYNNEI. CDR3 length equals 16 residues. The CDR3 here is CASSGRQAGGTDTQYF. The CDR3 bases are TGTGCCAGCAGTGGGCGACAGGCTGGTGGCACAGATACGCAGTATTTT.

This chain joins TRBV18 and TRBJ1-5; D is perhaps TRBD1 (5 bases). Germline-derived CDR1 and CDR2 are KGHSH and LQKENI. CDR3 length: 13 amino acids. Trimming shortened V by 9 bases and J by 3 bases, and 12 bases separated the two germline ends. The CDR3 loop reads CASSEGSNQPQHF. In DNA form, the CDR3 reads TGTGCCAGTTCCGAGGGGTCCAATCAGCCCCAGCATTTT.

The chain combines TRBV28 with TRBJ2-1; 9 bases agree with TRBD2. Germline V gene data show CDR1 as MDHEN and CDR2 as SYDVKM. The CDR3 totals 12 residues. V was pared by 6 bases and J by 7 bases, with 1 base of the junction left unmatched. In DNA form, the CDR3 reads TGTGCCAGCAGCCTAGCGGGGAATGAGCAGTTCTTC. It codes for CASSLAGNEQFF. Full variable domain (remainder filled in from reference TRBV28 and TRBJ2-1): DVKVTQSSRYLVKRTGEKVFLECVQDMDHENMFWYRQDPGLGLRLIYFSYDVKMKEKGDIPEGYSVSREKKERFSLILESASTNQTSMYLCASSLAGNEQFFGPGTRLTVL.

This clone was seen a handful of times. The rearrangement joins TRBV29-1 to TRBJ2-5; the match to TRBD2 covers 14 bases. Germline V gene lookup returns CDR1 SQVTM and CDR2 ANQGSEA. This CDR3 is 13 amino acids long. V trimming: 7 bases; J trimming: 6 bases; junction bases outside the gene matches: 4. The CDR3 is CSGRLAGGKTQYF. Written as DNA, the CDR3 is TGCAGCGGGAGACTAGCGGGGGGGAAGACCCAGTACTTC.

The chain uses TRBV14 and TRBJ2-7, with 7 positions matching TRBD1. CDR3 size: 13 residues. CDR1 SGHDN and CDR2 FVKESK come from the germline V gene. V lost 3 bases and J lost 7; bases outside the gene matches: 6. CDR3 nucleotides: TGTGCCAGCAGCCAGAACAGGGGTGGAGAGCAGTACTTC. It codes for CASSQNRGGEQYF.

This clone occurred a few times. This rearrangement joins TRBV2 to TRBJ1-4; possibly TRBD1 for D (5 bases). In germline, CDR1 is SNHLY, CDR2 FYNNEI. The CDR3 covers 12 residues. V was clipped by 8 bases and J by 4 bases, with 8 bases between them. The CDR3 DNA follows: TGTGCCAGCGGGACGGTTAATGAAAAACTGTTTTTT. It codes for CASGTVNEKLFF.

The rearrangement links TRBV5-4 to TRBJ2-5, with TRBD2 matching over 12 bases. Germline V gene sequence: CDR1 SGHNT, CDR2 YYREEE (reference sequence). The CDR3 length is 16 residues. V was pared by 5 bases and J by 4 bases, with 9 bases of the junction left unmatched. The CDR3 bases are TGTGCCAGCAGGACTAATCCTAGCGGGGGGGTAGAGACCCAGTACTTC. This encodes CASRTNPSGGVETQYF.